These 27 T cell receptor beta chains were sequenced from one sample in a study of blood T cells in healthy people across ages. It was with a sample-barcoded 5' primer and a J-beta primer mix that a second PCR of about 6 to 12 cycles was run. TCRdb called the 5' RACE reads again in MiXCR, with one record for every CDR3 protein. The table has around 1.1 million distinct CDR3 sequences, under 40% seen once. Material: blood. These receptors came from a young man in good health.

The J gene is TRBJ1-6, the V gene TRBV3-1; TRBD1 matches at 9 bases. Trimming cost V 4 bases and J 5 bases; bases outside gene matches: 9. Per the germline V gene, CDR1 is LGHDT and CDR2 is YNNKEL (reference sequence). The CDR3 loop spans 17 amino acids. The CDR3 region has the DNA TGTGCCAGCAGCCGGATGAGGACAGGGGTTAATAATTCACCCCTCCACTTT. This encodes CASSRMRTGVNNSPLHF.

J is TRBJ2-7 and V is TRBV20-1, with D possibly matching TRBD1 (5 bases). The CDR3 spans 13 residues. The germline V and J ends were trimmed by 1 base and 3 bases, with 10 bases remaining between them. Germline assignment: CDR1 DFQATT and CDR2 SNEGSKA (reference sequence). The CDR3 bases are TGCAGTGCTAGAGGGAAGACAGACTACGAGCAGTACTTC. The encoded protein is CSARGKTDYEQYF.

This clonotype was seen a few times. CDR3 in DNA: TGTGCCAGCAGGGCCGGGACTAAAGTCAACTATGGCTACACCTTC. Translated, it gives CASRAGTKVNYGYTF. The chain joins TRBV6-5 to TRBJ1-2, with a tentative D call TRBD1 (5 bases). CDR1 and CDR2 (germline): MNHEY, SVGAGI. The CDR3 sequence is 15 residues long. V was cut by 6 bases and J by 2 bases, with 16 bases left in between.

This clonotype was seen a handful of times. This sequence joins TRBV9 and TRBJ2-5; D not resolved. This CDR3 is 14 amino acids long. CDR1 is SGDLS and CDR2 is YYNGEE in the germline V gene. Trimming shortened V by 3 bases and J by 1 base, and 10 bases separated the two germline ends. The CDR3 sequence is CASSDGNSQETQYF. CDR3 coding DNA: TGTGCCAGCAGCGATGGCAACTCCCAAGAGACCCAGTACTTC.

J is TRBJ2-1 and V is TRBV18; 13 nucleotides agree with TRBD2. The DNA end lines up better with TRBJ2-7; the J call may be wrong. This CDR3 spans 15 amino acids. Looked up from germline, CDR1 is KGHSH and CDR2 is LQKENI. CDR3 in amino acids: CASSLGTSGVYEQYF. CDR3 DNA sequence: TGTGCCAGCTCTCTCGGGACTAGCGGGGTTTATGAGCAGTACTTC.

Note on this clonotype: An end of the junction does not agree with germline; a read error may underlie this. The rearrangement uses TRBV11-2 and TRBJ1-2, with D possibly TRBD1 on 5 matching bases. Germline V gene lookup returns CDR1 SGHAT and CDR2 FQNNGV. The CDR3 has 14 amino acids. CDR3 in amino acids: CASSLEGTNHGYTF. The CDR3 DNA is TGTGCCAGCAGCTTAGAGGGGACTAACCATGGCTACACCTTC.

J is TRBJ2-1 and V is TRBV12-3 or TRBV12-4; the match to TRBD2 covers 7 bases. Unmatched junction bases numbered 14, after V lost 6 bases and J lost 0 bases. CDR3 length: 18 amino acids. CDR3 sequence reads: CASRPGTFRTSSYNEQFF. As DNA, the CDR3 is TGTGCCAGCAGGCCCGGGACTTTCAGGACTAGCTCCTACAATGAGCAGTTCTTC.

The genes are TRBV9 and TRBJ2-3; D unresolved. Germline-derived CDR1 and CDR2 are SGDLS and YYNGEE. The CDR3 has 15 residues. V was clipped by 1 base and J by 0 bases, with 9 bases between them. The CDR3 coding sequence is TGTGCCAGCAGCGTACAACCTCTCAGCACAGATACGCAGTATTTT. Translation: CASSVQPLSTDTQYF.

This clonotype was observed a single time. The CDR3 spells CASSLETGPTTQYF. The DNA of the CDR3 is TGTGCCAGCAGTTTGGAGACAGGCCCTACGACCCAGTACTTC. This chain uses TRBV12-3 or TRBV12-4 with TRBJ2-5, with D possibly TRBD1 on 6 matching bases. The germline V and J ends were trimmed by 3 bases and 7 bases, with 15 bases remaining between them. CDR3 length equals 14 residues.

This clonotype has just a few counts. The CDR3 region is CASSLRGALSGYTF. The CDR3 DNA follows: TGTGCCAGCAGTTTACGTGGGGCCCTCTCTGGCTACACCTTC. The chain has TRBV12-3 or TRBV12-4 and TRBJ1-2, with D perhaps TRBD1 (5 bases). Trimming left V 2 bases short and J 7 bases short, with 14 bases between. The CDR3 loop spans 14 amino acids.

This chain connects TRBV12-3 or TRBV12-4 to TRBJ2-2; D is unresolved. This CDR3 has 19 amino acids. Trimming left V 2 bases short and J 4 bases short, with 23 bases between. The CDR3 sequence is CASSLSYAIRLDPTGELFF. CDR3 sequence (DNA): TGTGCCAGCAGTTTATCTTACGCAATCCGACTGGACCCCACCGGGGAGCTGTTTTTT.

V and J are TRBV4-2 and TRBJ1-1; D gene ambiguous. Germline V CDR1 and CDR2: LGHNA, YNFKEQ. V was shortened by 1 base and J by 1 base, with 7 bases between the two germline ends. The CDR3 is made up of 14 amino acids. CDR3 loop: CASSQVVTNTEAFF. In nucleotides, the CDR3 is TGTGCCAGCAGCCAAGTAGTCACGAACACTGAAGCTTTCTTT.

This sequence joins TRBV14 and TRBJ2-5; no reliable D call. Germline V gives CDR1 SGHDN, CDR2 FVKESK. V was pared by 0 bases and J by 5 bases, with 16 bases between. The CDR3 is made up of 16 amino acids. Here the CDR3 reads CASSQDEVRFQETQYF. DNA of the CDR3: TGTGCCAGCAGCCAAGATGAGGTGCGCTTTCAGGAGACCCAGTACTTC.

The chain couples TRBV25-1 to TRBJ2-1; D is perhaps TRBD2 (6 bases). V lost 8 bases to trimming and J lost 8 bases, with 7 bases between them. The CDR3 spans 10 residues. Germline V gene sequence: CDR1 MGHDK, CDR2 SYGVNS. CDR3 DNA sequence: TGTGCCAGCCCGGGGGATGAGCAGTTCTTC. Translating gives CASPGDEQFF.

The V and J genes are TRBV9 and TRBJ1-1; D possibly corresponds to TRBD1 (6 bases). Looked up from germline, CDR1 is SGDLS and CDR2 is YYNGEE. V was pared by 6 bases and J by 4 bases, with 19 bases between. The CDR3 loop spans 15 amino acids. CDR3 in amino acids: CASTPRGGWSTEAFF. The CDR3 region has the DNA TGTGCCAGCACTCCCCGGGGGGGCTGGAGCACTGAAGCTTTCTTT.

J is TRBJ1-2 and V is TRBV6-2 or TRBV6-3; possible D gene TRBD1, 5 bases. The CDR3 length is 16 residues. In germline, CDR1 is MNHEY, CDR2 SVGEGT. Trimming pared 6 bases from V and 0 bases from J, leaving 17 bases between. CDR3 sequence (DNA): TGTGCCAGCAGAGTACCGGGACGGAGGACTAACTATGGCTACACCTTC. This gives the protein CASRVPGRRTNYGYTF.

This clonotype was seen only a few times. This chain uses TRBV12-3 or TRBV12-4 with TRBJ2-7; D is unresolved. Trimming pared 8 bases from V and 3 bases from J, leaving 11 bases between. The length of the CDR3 is 12 residues. Written as DNA, the CDR3 is TGTGCCAGCGGCAGCCAGCTCTACGAGCAGTACTTC. Translated: CASGSQLYEQYF.

This clonotype has only a few counts. This CDR3 reads CASSERDRDDYEQYF. The CDR3 DNA sequence: TGTGCCAGCAGTGAGAGGGACAGGGACGACTACGAGCAGTACTTC. The rearrangement uses TRBV25-1 and TRBJ2-7; 9 bases are shared with TRBD1. The V and J ends lost 3 bases and 3 bases, in that order; junction bases with no gene match: 6. The CDR3 runs to 15 residues. Germline V CDR1 and CDR2: MGHDK, SYGVNS.

The V call is TRBV6-5, the J call TRBJ1-2, with unresolved D. Germline loops: CDR1 MNHEY, CDR2 SVGAGI. V lost 0 bases, J lost 3 bases, and 20 bases lay in between. The CDR3 runs 18 residues. The CDR3: CASSYSGSRIRWDYGYTF. CDR3 DNA: TGTGCCAGCAGTTACTCTGGGTCTAGGATCCGATGGGACTATGGCTACACCTTC.

The gene calls are TRBV9 and TRBJ2-3; weak D call: TRBD1 (5 bases). Germline lookup yields CDR1 SGDLS and CDR2 YYNGEE. CDR3 size: 16 residues. The V end was cut by 0 bases, the J end by 0 bases, with 11 bases between. CDR3 region: CASSVETAPSTDTQYF. As DNA, the CDR3 is TGTGCCAGCAGCGTAGAGACAGCCCCTAGCACAGATACGCAGTATTTT.

This rearrangement joins TRBV9 to TRBJ1-6; 8 positions agree with TRBD1. Germline V gene lookup returns CDR1 SGDLS and CDR2 YYNGEE. The ends lost 3 bases at V and 9 bases at J; junction bases unmatched: 5. The CDR3 covers 14 residues. The CDR3 nucleotides read TGTGCCAGCAGCGAGGACAGGGCTAGTTCACCCCTCCACTTT. Amino acid sequence: CASSEDRASSPLHF.

This clonotype has more than one count but fewer than ten. This sequence joins TRBV5-4 and TRBJ2-5, with D hard to call. The assigned J gene may be wrong: the sequence end matches TRBJ2-7 better. This CDR3 has 14 amino acids. Germline CDR1 reads SGHNT; CDR2 reads YYREEE (reference sequence). The CDR3 loop is CASSLEQRAYEQYF. Here the CDR3 DNA reads TGTGCCAGCAGCTTGGAGCAGCGAGCCTACGAGCAGTACTTC.

The chain uses TRBV18 and TRBJ1-5; weak D call: TRBD1 (5 bases). V was shortened by 2 bases and J by 4 bases, with 12 bases between the two germline ends. The germline CDR1 and CDR2 sequences are KGHSH and LQKENI. This CDR3 region has 15 residues. CDR3 nucleotides: TGTGCCAGCTCACCAGCCCGGGACGGTAATCAGCCCCAGCATTTT. Its protein is CASSPARDGNQPQHF. Variable domain in full (rest from reference TRBV18 and TRBJ1-5): NAGVMQNPRHLVRRRGQEARLRCSPMKGHSHVYWYRQLPEEGLKFMVYLQKENIIDESGMPKERFSAEFPKEGPSILRIQQVVRGDSAAYFCASSPARDGNQPQHFGDGTRLSIL.

The chain employs TRBV4-1 and TRBJ2-1; D remains ambiguous. V gave up 0 bases and J gave up 14 bases, with 14 bases separating them. The CDR3 spans 13 residues. CDR1 and CDR2 from the germline V gene are MGHRA and YSYEKL. The CDR3 sequence: CASSQDRSVAEFF. The CDR3 DNA sequence: TGCGCCAGCAGCCAAGATCGAAGTGTAGCCGAGTTCTTC.

This clonotype was seen a few times. The genes are TRBV6-2 or TRBV6-3 and TRBJ2-1; D might be TRBD1 (5 bases). Germline V CDR1 and CDR2: MNHEY, SVGEGT. V dropped 2 bases and J dropped 8 bases, with 10 bases sitting between them. The CDR3 is made up of 13 amino acids. The CDR3 protein is CASSYPQTDEQFF. The CDR3 nucleotides are TGTGCCAGCAGTTACCCCCAGACAGATGAGCAGTTCTTC.

This clonotype appeared a few times. The V and J genes are TRBV12-3 or TRBV12-4 and TRBJ1-1; no clear D. With 6 bases removed from V and 3 bases from J, the gap between germline ends came to 11 bases. The CDR3 is made up of 13 amino acids. CDR3 loop: CASRPPGHTEAFF. The CDR3 nucleotides read TGTGCCAGCAGGCCCCCCGGGCACACTGAAGCTTTCTTT.

This chain connects TRBV12-3 or TRBV12-4 to TRBJ1-1, with 7 bases fitting TRBD1. V trimming: 6 bases; J trimming: 7 bases; junction bases outside the gene matches: 8. The CDR3 is made up of 13 amino acids. The CDR3 here is CASSDMTGIEAFF. The CDR3 bases are TGTGCCAGCAGCGATATGACAGGGATTGAAGCTTTCTTT.